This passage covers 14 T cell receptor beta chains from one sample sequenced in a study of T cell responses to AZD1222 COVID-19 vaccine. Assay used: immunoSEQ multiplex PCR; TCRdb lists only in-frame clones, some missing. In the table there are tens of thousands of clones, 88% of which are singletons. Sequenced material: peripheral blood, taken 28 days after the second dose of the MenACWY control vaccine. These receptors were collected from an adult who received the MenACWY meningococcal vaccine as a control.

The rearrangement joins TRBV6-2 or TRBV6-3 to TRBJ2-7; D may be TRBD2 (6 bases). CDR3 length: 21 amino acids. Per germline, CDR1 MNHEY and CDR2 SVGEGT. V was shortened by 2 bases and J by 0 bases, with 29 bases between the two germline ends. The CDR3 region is CASSYNLKRALRGTDSYEQYF. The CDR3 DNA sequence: TGTGCCAGCAGTTACAACCTTAAAAGGGCCCTCCGTGGGACTGACTCCTACGAGCAGTACTTC.

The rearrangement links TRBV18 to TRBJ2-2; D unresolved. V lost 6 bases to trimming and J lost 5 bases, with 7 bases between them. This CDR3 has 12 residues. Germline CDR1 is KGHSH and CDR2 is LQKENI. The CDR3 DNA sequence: TGTGCCAGCTCGACTGGTACCGGGGAGCTGTTTTTT. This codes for CASSTGTGELFF.

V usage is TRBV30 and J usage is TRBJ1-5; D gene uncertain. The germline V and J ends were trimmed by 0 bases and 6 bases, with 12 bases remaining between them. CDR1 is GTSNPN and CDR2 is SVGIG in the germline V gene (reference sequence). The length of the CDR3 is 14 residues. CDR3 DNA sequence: TGTGCCTGGAGTGTACTCTCAGGTGGTCAGCCCCAGCATTTT. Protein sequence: CAWSVLSGGQPQHF.

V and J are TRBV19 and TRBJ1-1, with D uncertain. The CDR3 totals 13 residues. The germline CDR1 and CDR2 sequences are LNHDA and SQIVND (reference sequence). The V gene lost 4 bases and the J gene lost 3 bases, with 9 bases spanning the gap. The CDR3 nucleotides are TGTGCCAGTAGTACAGACGGAGACACTGAAGCTTTCTTT. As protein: CASSTDGDTEAFF.

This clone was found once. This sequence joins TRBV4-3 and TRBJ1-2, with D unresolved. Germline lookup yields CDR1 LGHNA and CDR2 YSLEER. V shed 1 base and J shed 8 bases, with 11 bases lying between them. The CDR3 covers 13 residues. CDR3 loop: CASSQGERGGYTF. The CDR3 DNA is TGCGCCAGCAGCCAAGGAGAACGGGGAGGCTACACCTTC.

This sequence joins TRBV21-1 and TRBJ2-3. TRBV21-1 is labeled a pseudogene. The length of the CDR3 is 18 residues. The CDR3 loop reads CASSTPSDRKVSTDTQYF. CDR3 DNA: TGTGCCAGCAGCACCCCTTCAGACCGGAAGGTTAGCACAGATACGCAGTATTTT.

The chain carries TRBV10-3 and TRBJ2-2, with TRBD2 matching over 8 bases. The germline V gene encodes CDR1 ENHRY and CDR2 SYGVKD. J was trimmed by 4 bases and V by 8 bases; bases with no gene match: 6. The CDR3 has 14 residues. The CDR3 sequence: CAIGSGGSTGELFF. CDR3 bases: TGTGCCATCGGGTCGGGGGGGTCCACCGGGGAGCTGTTTTTT.

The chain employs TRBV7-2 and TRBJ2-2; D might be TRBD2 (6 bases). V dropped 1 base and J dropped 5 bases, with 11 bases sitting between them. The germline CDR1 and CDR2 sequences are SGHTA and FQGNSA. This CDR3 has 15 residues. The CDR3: CASSLVSGETGELFF. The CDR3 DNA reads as TGTGCCAGCAGCTTAGTTTCGGGGGAAACCGGGGAGCTGTTTTTT.

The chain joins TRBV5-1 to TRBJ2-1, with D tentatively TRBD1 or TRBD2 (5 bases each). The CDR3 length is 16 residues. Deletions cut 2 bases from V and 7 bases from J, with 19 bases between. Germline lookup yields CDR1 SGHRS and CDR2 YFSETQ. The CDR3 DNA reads TGCGCCAGCAGCTTCACGGGGCCCTTTGGGGGTAATGAGCAGTTCTTC. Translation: CASSFTGPFGGNEQFF.

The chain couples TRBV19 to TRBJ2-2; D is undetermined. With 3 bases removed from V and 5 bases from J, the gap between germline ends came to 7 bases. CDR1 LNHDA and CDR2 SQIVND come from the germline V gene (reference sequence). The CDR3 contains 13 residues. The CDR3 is CASSMARTGELFF. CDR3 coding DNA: TGTGCCAGTAGTATGGCCCGGACCGGGGAGCTGTTTTTT.

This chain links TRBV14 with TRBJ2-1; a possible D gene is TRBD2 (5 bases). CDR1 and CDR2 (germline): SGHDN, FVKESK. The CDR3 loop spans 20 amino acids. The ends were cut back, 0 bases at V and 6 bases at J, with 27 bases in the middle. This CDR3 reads CASSQDKLVLVSTRGNEQFF. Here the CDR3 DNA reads TGTGCCAGCAGCCAAGATAAATTGGTACTAGTCTCAACCCGGGGCAATGAGCAGTTCTTC.

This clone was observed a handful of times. Written as DNA, the CDR3 is TGTGCCACCAGCAGAGAAAGGGATACTAACTATGGCTACACCTTC. Translation: CATSRERDTNYGYTF. This sequence joins TRBV15 and TRBJ1-2, with D unclear. The V end was cut by 0 bases, the J end by 0 bases, with 8 bases between. This CDR3 has 15 amino acids. Germline V lookup: CDR1 LNHNV, CDR2 YYDKDF (reference sequence).

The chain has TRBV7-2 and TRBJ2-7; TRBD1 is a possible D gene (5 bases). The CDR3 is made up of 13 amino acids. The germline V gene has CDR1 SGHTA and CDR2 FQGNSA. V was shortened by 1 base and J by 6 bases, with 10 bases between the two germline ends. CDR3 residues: CASSLDVGREQYF. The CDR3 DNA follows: TGTGCCAGCAGCTTAGATGTGGGGCGCGAGCAGTACTTC.

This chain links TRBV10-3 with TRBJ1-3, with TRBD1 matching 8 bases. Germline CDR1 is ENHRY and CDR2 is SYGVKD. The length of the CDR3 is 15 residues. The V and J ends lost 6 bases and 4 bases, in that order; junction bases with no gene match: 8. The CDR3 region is CAIRSSGQGGNTIYF. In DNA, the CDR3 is TGTGCCATCAGAAGTTCTGGACAGGGAGGAAACACCATATATTTT.